This TCR beta chain was captured by sequencing in a study of shared T cell receptors in the human thymus. Profiled with immunoSEQ multiplex PCR; TCRdb holds only in-frame clones, not every one. The repertoire has some 720,000 clones, over 75% of them found once; the top ten carry about 0.01%. Looked up from germline, CDR1 is SEHNR and CDR2 is FQNEAQ (reference sequence). The CDR3 is made up of 18 amino acids. After removal of 5 bases from V and 2 bases from J, the junction contained 16 bases not matched to a gene. The sample was also linked to a second study, of human thymus T cells. That paper adds: Repertoires from thymus and blood appeared to show biased V and J gene usage.

The clonotype originates from a boy under two years old with a congenital heart defect. The chain has TRBV7-9 and TRBJ2-7, with 9 bases matching TRBD2. Sequenced input: thymocytes. Here the CDR3 reads CASSPPLFAGGYPYEQYF. The DNA for the CDR3 is TGTGCCAGCAGCCCCCCCTTGTTCGCGGGAGGGTACCCCTACGAGCAGTACTTC. The whole variable domain, filled in from reference TRBV7-9 and TRBJ2-7, reads DTGVSQNPRHKITKRGQNVTFRCDPISEHNRLYWYRQTLGQGPEFLTYFQNEAQLEKSRLLSDRFSAERPKGSFSTLEIQRTEQGDSAMYLCASSPPLFAGGYPYEQYFGPGTRLTVT.